This T cell receptor beta chain was documented in a study of CD8+CD57+ T cells in acquired aplastic anemia. Findings and caveats of the study: CD8+ Simpson's diversity did not differ significantly between patients and controls.

The CDR3 totals 15 residues. Trimming left V 8 bases short and J 0 bases short, with 13 bases between. The germline gives CDR1 SNHLY, CDR2 FYNNEI. Profiles of TCR beta VDJ and CDR3 were generated from a genomic DNA template. TCRdb reanalysed the reads using MiXCR and keeps one entry per CDR3 protein. The sample lists 180,000 or so distinct CDR3 sequences, about half seen once, with around 2.7% in the top ten. This clonotype was observed at least ten times. Antigen unknown. The chain joins TRBV2 to TRBJ2-2; D is possibly TRBD1 (5 bases). This receptor was obtained from a human donor in good health. The sequenced sample was sorted CD4+, CD8+, or CD8+CD57+ T cells (not recorded which) from PBMCs. The DNA of the CDR3 is TGTGCCAGCTGTAACGCAGGGACGAACACCGGGGAGCTGTTTTTT. Amino acid sequence: CASCNAGTNTGELFF.